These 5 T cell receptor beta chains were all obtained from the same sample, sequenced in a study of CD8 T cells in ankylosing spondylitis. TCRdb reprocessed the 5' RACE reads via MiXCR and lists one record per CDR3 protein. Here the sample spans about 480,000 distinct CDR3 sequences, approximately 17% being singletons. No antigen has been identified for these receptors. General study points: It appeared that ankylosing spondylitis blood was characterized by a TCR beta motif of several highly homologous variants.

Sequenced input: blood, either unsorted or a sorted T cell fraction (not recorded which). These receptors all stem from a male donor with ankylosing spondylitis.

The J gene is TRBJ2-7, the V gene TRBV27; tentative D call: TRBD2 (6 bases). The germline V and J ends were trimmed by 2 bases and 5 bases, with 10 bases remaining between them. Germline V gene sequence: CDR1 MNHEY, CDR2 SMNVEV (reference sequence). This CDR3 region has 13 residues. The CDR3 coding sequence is TGTGCCAGCAGTTTAAAGGAGGGAAACGAGCAGTACTTC. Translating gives CASSLKEGNEQYF.

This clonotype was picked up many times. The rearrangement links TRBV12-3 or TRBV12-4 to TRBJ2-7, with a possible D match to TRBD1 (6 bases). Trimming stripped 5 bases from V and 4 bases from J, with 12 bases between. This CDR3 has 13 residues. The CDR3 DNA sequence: TGTGCCAGCAGTCCAGGGGCTAGGTACGAGCAGTACTTC. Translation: CASSPGARYEQYF.

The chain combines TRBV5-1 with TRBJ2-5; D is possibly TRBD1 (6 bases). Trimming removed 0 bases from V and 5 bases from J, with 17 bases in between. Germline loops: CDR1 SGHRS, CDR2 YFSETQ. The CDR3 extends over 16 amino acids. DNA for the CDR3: TGCGCCAGCAGCTTGGCCTGGGGGCAGAGGGCTGAGACCCAGTACTTC. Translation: CASSLAWGQRAETQYF.

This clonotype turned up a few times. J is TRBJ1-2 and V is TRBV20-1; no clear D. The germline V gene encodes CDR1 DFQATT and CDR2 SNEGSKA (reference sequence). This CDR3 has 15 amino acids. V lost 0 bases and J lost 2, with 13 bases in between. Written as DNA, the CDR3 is TGCAGTGCTAGAGATTTCGGGATATCGAACTATGGCTACACCTTC. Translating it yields CSARDFGISNYGYTF.

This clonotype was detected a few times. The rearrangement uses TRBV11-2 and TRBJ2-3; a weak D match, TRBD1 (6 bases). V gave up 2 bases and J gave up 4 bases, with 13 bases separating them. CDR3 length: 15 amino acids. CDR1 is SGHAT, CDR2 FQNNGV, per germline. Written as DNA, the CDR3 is TGTGCCAGCAGCTTATTGGGCAGGGGTGCAGATACGCAGTATTTT. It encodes CASSLLGRGADTQYF.